This section outlines one T cell receptor (beta chain) sequence together with its context. The CDR3 length is 12 residues. The V end lost 5 bases, the J end lost 9 bases, and 8 bases lay between the germline ends. This entry is derived from a study of control samples from healthy donors and cancer patients. Assay used: immunoSEQ multiplex PCR; TCRdb lists only in-frame clones, some missing. The data contain roughly 80,000 clones, 88% of them singletons. The material sequenced was blood. This chain joins TRBV12-3 or TRBV12-4 and TRBJ1-6, with D hard to call. The TCR sequence derives from a woman aged 50 to 60 in good health. This CDR3 is CASSQPGSPLHF. CDR3 nucleotides: TGTGCCAGCAGTCAACCGGGTTCACCCCTCCACTTT.